This T cell receptor (beta chain) appears in the sequencing data of a study of T-cell reconstitution after alpha-beta-depleted transplantation in children. This clonotype came up a few times. Its antigen remains unknown. The study, taken as a whole, reports: Hyperexpanded clones declined; after one year, newly produced T cells mostly supplied diversity. At around two months after transplant, the alpha-beta T cells were reportedly derived from several hundred expanded clones that came from non-depleted graft cells. There were some patients whose high TCRbeta diversity at day 60 came from surviving recipient T cells and thymic progenitors.

The TCRbeta library incorporated unique molecular identifiers. Via MiXCR, TCRdb re-called the PCR reads, giving one row per CDR3 protein. The sample contains 700,000 to 850,000 distinct CDR3 sequences, around 15% of which appear only once. CDR3 size: 15 residues. Germline trimming cut 0 bases from V and 5 bases from J; bases unmatched to any gene: 7. Germline V gene sequence: CDR1 SGHRS, CDR2 YFSETQ. This chain uses TRBV5-1 with TRBJ2-7; TRBD2 aligns across 8 bases. The TCR comes from a male patient aged 10 to 17 who had a stem cell transplant for acute lymphoblastic leukemia, so the T cells may come from the graft donor. The starting material was PBMCs, mostly from graft donor cells, obtained 360 days after TCRalphabeta/CD19-depleted stem cell transplant. CDR3 sequence (DNA): TGCGCCAGCAGCTTGGTGTCTAGCGGGTACCACGAGCAGTACTTC. This gives the protein CASSLVSSGYHEQYF.